This TCR beta chain is from a study of identical twins. This clonotype occurred many times. TCRdb called the 5' RACE reads again in MiXCR, with one record for every CDR3 protein. The sample contains approximately 280,000 distinct CDR3 sequences, under 9% of which appear only once. This CDR3 comprises 15 residues. CDR1 is SEHNR and CDR2 is FQNEAQ in the germline V gene (reference sequence). The trim removed 2 bases at V and 1 base at J, leaving 3 bases unmatched. In addition, the sample was reused for a study of yellow fever vaccine responses in identical twins. That work states: Reportedly, twins showed a vaccine T cell response that looked partly convergent and partly personalized.

The chain couples TRBV7-9 to TRBJ2-5; TRBD2 aligns across 8 bases. The sample taken for sequencing was memory (CD45RO+) T cells sorted from blood. This sequence was found in a woman aged 18-35 years in good health. CDR3 bases: TGTGCCAGCAGCTTAACTAGCGGAACCCAAGAGACCCAGTACTTC. Translated: CASSLTSGTQETQYF.